The present T cell receptor (beta chain) was sequenced within a study of blood T cell repertoires in COVID-19. Turning to the study itself: Donors in the United States, Italy and Spain gave samples during acute or convalescent COVID-19. The analysed material was cDNA or gDNA that came from T cells, B-cell-depleted T cells, or PBMCs.

In the authors' workflow: Quantification of nucleated cells was approximated via reference gene primer amplification. Measured with immunoSEQ multiplex PCR; TCRdb has only the in-frame clones, and not every one. V, J and clone size derive from that table, while D and trimming were established from the DNA sequence. The repertoire holds 130,000 to 150,000 clones, with roughly 82% as singletons. There are 13 residues in the CDR3. Trimming cost V 1 base and J 10 bases, with 11 bases left between them. The germline V gene encodes CDR1 KGHSH and CDR2 LQKENI. Input material: peripheral blood. The receptor comes from an elderly man with acute or convalescent COVID-19. This chain connects TRBV18 to TRBJ2-1, with D unclear. CDR3 nucleotides: TGTGCCAGCTCACCACAAAAAGATCTAGAGCAGTTCTTC. Protein product: CASSPQKDLEQFF.